A selection of T cell receptor beta chains follows, all from one sample in a study of T-cell reconstitution after alpha-beta-depleted transplantation in children. TCRdb fed the PCR reads into MiXCR, producing one record per CDR3 protein. Found here are over 100,000 distinct CDR3 sequences, about a tenth of them singletons; the top ten hold under 35%. The sample in question was PBMCs, obtained before TCRalphabeta/CD19-depleted stem cell transplant. The receptors derive from a boy between 2 and 10 years old with acute lymphoblastic leukemia, due to receive a stem cell transplant. Both conserved end residues are part of each CDR3. Each record gives: V gene, J gene, D gene, clone size, CDR3 length, CDR3 protein, CDR3 DNA. D genes are given only for firm matches. Clone size appears in some rows only: once, few, many, or a class for an expanded clone.

TRBV5-1	TRBJ1-1	NA	few	15	CASSLDSRRNTEAFF	TGCGCCAGCAGCTTGGACAGCCGCAGGAACACTGAAGCTTTCTTT
TRBV7-3	TRBJ2-2	NA	few	14	CASRLGLDTGELFF	TGTGCCAGCAGATTGGGACTTGACACCGGGGAGCTGTTTTTT
TRBV5-1	TRBJ2-2	TRBD2	few	18	CASSLGTSGIGNTGELFF	TGCGCCAGCAGCTTGGGGACTAGCGGGATCGGGAACACCGGGGAGCTGTTTTTT
TRBV20-1	TRBJ1-1	NA	few	16	CSARDPRGGLNTEAFF	TGCAGTGCTAGAGATCCCCGGGGGGGATTGAACACTGAAGCTTTCTTT
TRBV27	TRBJ2-7	TRBD1	NA	15	CASSPGQGFGYEQYF	TGTGCCAGCAGTCCCGGACAGGGATTTGGCTACGAGCAGTACTTC
TRBV5-1	TRBJ1-1	NA	few	15	CASSLGGSQGTEAFF	TGCGCCAGCAGCTTGGGGGGGAGCCAGGGAACTGAAGCTTTCTTT
TRBV27	TRBJ2-7	TRBD1	NA	13	CASSLRTGDEQYF	TGTGCCAGCAGTCTGCGGACAGGGGATGAGCAGTACTTC
TRBV2	TRBJ2-3	TRBD2	few	14	CASSEATAPGGQYF	TGTGCCAGCAGTGAAGCAACGGCTCCGGGAGGGCAGTATTTT
TRBV12-3/TRBV12-4	TRBJ2-5	NA	few	15	CASSPFGGSQETQYF	TGTGCCAGCAGTCCCTTTGGGGGTTCCCAAGAGACCCAGTACTTC
TRBV7-2	TRBJ2-5	TRBD2	many	17	CASSVSSGLAFQETQYF	TGTGCCAGCAGCGTTTCGAGCGGACTAGCGTTCCAAGAGACCCAGTACTTC
TRBV6-5	TRBJ2-5	TRBD2	few	13	CASSWTSGETQYF	TGTGCCAGCAGTTGGACTAGCGGGGAGACCCAGTACTTC
TRBV7-6	TRBJ1-2	NA	NA	13	CASRQGVGYGYTF	TGTGCCAGCAGGCAAGGGGTCGGGTATGGCTACACCTTC
TRBV20-1	TRBJ2-2	TRBD2	NA	14	CSASREGATGELFF	TGCAGTGCTAGCCGGGAGGGAGCCACCGGGGAGCTGTTTTTT
TRBV24-1	TRBJ2-2	NA	NA	14	CATSGAYQTGELFF	TGTGCCACCAGTGGTGCGTATCAGACCGGGGAGCTGTTTTTT
TRBV12-3/TRBV12-4	TRBJ1-1	NA	many	14	CASSLYQGLTEAFF	TGTGCCAGCAGTTTGTACCAGGGACTTACTGAAGCTTTCTTT
TRBV20-1	TRBJ2-3	NA	NA	13	CSASREQSDTQYF	TGCAGTGCTAGTAGGGAGCAGTCAGATACGCAGTATTTT
TRBV9	TRBJ2-2	NA	few	14	CASSPKLEAGELFF	TGTGCCAGCAGCCCAAAACTGGAGGCCGGGGAGCTGTTTTTT
TRBV3-1	TRBJ2-1	NA	few	15	CASSPIEARHNEQFF	TGTGCCAGCAGCCCCATAGAGGCCAGACACAATGAGCAGTTCTTC
TRBV5-8	TRBJ2-1	TRBD2	many	17	CASSLAGGGEPYNEQFF	TGTGCCAGCAGCTTGGCGGGGGGAGGAGAACCCTACAATGAGCAGTTCTTC
TRBV11-2	TRBJ2-3	TRBD2	many	18	CASSPRTSGRKWADTQYF	TGTGCCAGCAGCCCACGGACTAGCGGTAGGAAGTGGGCAGATACGCAGTATTTT
TRBV11-2	TRBJ2-7	NA	many	16	CASSLVWSGRSYEQYF	TGTGCCAGCAGCTTAGTCTGGTCGGGCAGGAGCTACGAGCAGTACTTC
TRBV18	TRBJ1-1	TRBD1	few	18	CASSPHAPQGGGVTEAFF	TGTGCCAGCTCACCCCACGCACCGCAGGGGGGAGGGGTTACTGAAGCTTTCTTT
TRBV12-3/TRBV12-4	TRBJ2-3	TRBD1	many	15	CASSRSGTDTDTQYF	TGTGCCAGCAGCCGATCCGGGACAGACACAGATACGCAGTATTTT
TRBV5-1	TRBJ2-5	TRBD1	many	15	CASSTRTGHQETQYF	TGCGCCAGCAGCACGCGGACAGGCCACCAAGAGACCCAGTACTTC